This is a list of T cell receptor beta chains from one sample in a study of T cell repertoires in cytomegalovirus infection. No antigen is known for these receptors. TCRdb ran MiXCR on the reads and lists one entry per CDR3 protein. Here the sample spans approximately 730,000 distinct CDR3 sequences, 25% to 30% being singletons. The sequenced sample was cultured CD8+ T cells from PBMCs, obtained from culture after CMV antigen stimulation. These receptors originate from a human donor in good health (CMV status not recorded). Some clones in this sample may be carry-over from other donors' samples. The CDR3 runs from the conserved cysteine through the conserved F or W. A D gene is named only where the DNA matches it firmly. Rows may omit the clone size; those that give it use once, few, many or a size class.

clone_size | j_call | d_call | v_call | cdr3_nt | cdr3_aa
. | TRBJ2-5 | . | TRBV3-1 | TGTGCCAGCAGCCAAGTACTACCGAAGACCCAGTACTTC | CASSQVLPKTQYF
. | TRBJ1-5 | . | TRBV20-1 | TGCAGTGCCCCCGCGGGGCTTCAGCCCCAGCATTTT | CSAPAGLQPQHF
many | TRBJ1-6 | . | TRBV7-2 | TGTGCCAGCAGCTTCCAAAGCTCCTATAATTCACCCCTCCACTTT | CASSFQSSYNSPLHF
. | TRBJ1-2 | . | TRBV14 | TGTGCCAGCAGCCAAAGCGGCAGGGAGGTAGATGGCTACACCTTC | CASSQSGREVDGYTF
. | TRBJ2-2 | TRBD2 | TRBV24-1 | TGTGCCACCAGTGATGCCACTAGCGGGGGAGGCACCGGGGAGCTGTTTTTT | CATSDATSGGGTGELFF
few | TRBJ2-6 | . | TRBV19 | TGTGCCAGTAGTATAGGTCCTGGGGCCAACGTCCTGACTTTC | CASSIGPGANVLTF
once | TRBJ1-1 | . | TRBV10-2 | TGCGCCAGCAGTCTCGGGTTTACGTTCCCCAAGGACACTGAAGCTTTCTTT | CASSLGFTFPKDTEAFF
many | TRBJ1-2 | . | TRBV7-9 | TGTGCCAGCAGCTTAGTCCAACGGGATGGCTACACCTTC | CASSLVQRDGYTF
. | TRBJ1-1 | . | TRBV27 | TGTGCCAGCAGACTTTCCGGGGGCCCCACTGAAGCTTTCTTT | CASRLSGGPTEAFF
few | TRBJ1-1 | . | TRBV6-1 | TGTGCCAGCAGTATGGCAGGTAGGAACACTGAAGCTTTCTTT | CASSMAGRNTEAFF
few | TRBJ1-1 | TRBD1 | TRBV27 | TGTGCCAGCAGTTTAAGGTCAGGGGGTTGGACTGAAGCTTTCTTT | CASSLRSGGWTEAFF
few | TRBJ2-1 | TRBD1 | TRBV20-1 | TGCAGTGCTAGAGACTACAGGGGGATGAATGAGCAGTTCTTC | CSARDYRGMNEQFF
. | TRBJ2-7 | . | TRBV7-4 | TGTGCCAGCAGCTCTGGAAAGGAGAGGAATCCCTACGAGCAGTACTTC | CASSSGKERNPYEQYF
many | TRBJ2-1 | . | TRBV7-6 | TGTGCCAGCAGCCCCTTCGCGATGCCCTACAATGAGCAGTTCTTC | CASSPFAMPYNEQFF
many | TRBJ2-2 | . | TRBV7-6 | TGTGCCAGCAGCTCGAACACCGGGGAGCTGTTTTTT | CASSSNTGELFF
many | TRBJ1-2 | . | TRBV4-3 | TGCGCCAGCAGCCCTACCCGTGGGGTGAACTATGGCTACACCTTC | CASSPTRGVNYGYTF
. | TRBJ1-6 | . | TRBV7-9 | TGTGCCAGCAGCCTTGACCCGGTCGGGGATTCACCCCTCCACTTT | CASSLDPVGDSPLHF
. | TRBJ1-3 | . | TRBV6-2/TRBV6-3 | TGTGCCAGCAGTTACTCGAAGAGAGAGAACACCATATATTTT | CASSYSKRENTIYF
few | TRBJ2-1 | . | TRBV3-1 | TGTGCCAGCAGCCAAGATTGGCCCTACAATGAGCAGTTCTTC | CASSQDWPYNEQFF
. | TRBJ2-4 | TRBD1 | TRBV19 | TGTGCCACTAAAAGGGGTTCTACAGGGGCGGCACTAGCCAAAAACATTCAGTACTTC | CATKRGSTGAALAKNIQYF
once | TRBJ1-1 | . | TRBV7-9 | TGTGCCAGCAGCACGTGGGGGGATCGGCACACTGAAGCTTTCTTT | CASSTWGDRHTEAFF
many | TRBJ1-6 | TRBD1 | TRBV7-9 | TGTGCCAGCAGCTTAGGGACAGGCGGTTATAATTCACCCCTCCACTTT | CASSLGTGGYNSPLHF
few | TRBJ1-1 | . | TRBV5-1 | TGCGCCAGCAGCTTAAATGGTGAAGCTTTCTTT | CASSLNGEAFF
few | TRBJ2-5 | TRBD1 | TRBV6-2/TRBV6-3 | TGTGCCAGCAGTTACCCTCGGACAGGGTGGGGAGAGACCCAGTACTTC | CASSYPRTGWGETQYF
. | TRBJ2-7 | . | TRBV27 | TGTGCCAGCAGTTTATCGCGAGGGGACGAGCAGTACTTC | CASSLSRGDEQYF
. | TRBJ2-1 | . | TRBV28 | TGTGCCAGCAGTTTCGGGCAGGCGTACAATGAGCAGTTCTTC | CASSFGQAYNEQFF
. | TRBJ1-1 | . | TRBV7-8 | TGTGCCAGCCGGGGGGGCGCGTTCCCCATCAATGAAGCTTTCTTT | CASRGGAFPINEAFF
many | TRBJ1-5 | . | TRBV19 | TGTGCCAGTAGTATAGGAACAGGCAATCAGCCCCAGCATTTT | CASSIGTGNQPQHF
few | TRBJ2-2 | . | TRBV7-8 | TGTGCCAGCAGCTTACAGGGGATGGACACCGGGGAGCTGTTTTTT | CASSLQGMDTGELFF
few | TRBJ2-5 | . | TRBV7-8 | TGTGCCAGCAGCTTACTTGCTAGCCCGGGAGAGACCCAGTACTTC | CASSLLASPGETQYF
. | TRBJ1-2 | . | TRBV19 | TGTGCCAGTAGTCCCCGCGAGAGGATCTATGGCTACACCTTC | CASSPRERIYGYTF
. | TRBJ2-3 | . | TRBV7-9 | TGTGCCAGCAGCTTAGTGGGTACCCTCACAGATACGCAGTATTTT | CASSLVGTLTDTQYF
few | TRBJ1-1 | TRBD1 | TRBV12-3/TRBV12-4 | TGTGCCAGCAGTTCCACTGGACAGGGGGGCTTGAACACTGAAGCTTTCTTT | CASSSTGQGGLNTEAFF
few | TRBJ2-1 | . | TRBV7-8 | TGTGCCAGCAGTTATTACGGTCGGGTCGGGGTGGATGAGCAGTTCTTC | CASSYYGRVGVDEQFF
. | TRBJ1-2 | TRBD1 | TRBV27 | TGTGCCAGCAGTTTCGACAGGGGAAAAGGCTACACCTTC | CASSFDRGKGYTF
few | TRBJ1-4 | . | TRBV20-1 | TGCAGTGCTAGAGTCGCGGAGAGGACTAATGAAAAACTGTTTTTT | CSARVAERTNEKLFF
few | TRBJ2-7 | . | TRBV6-6 | TGTGCCAGCAGTTACTCGACTGTGGGACTTCTGTACGAGCAGTACTTC | CASSYSTVGLLYEQYF
many | TRBJ2-3 | TRBD2 | TRBV12-3/TRBV12-4 | TGTGCCAGCAGTTTTTTACTAGCGGGGGACCGTTTCATGGATACGCAGTATTTT | CASSFLLAGDRFMDTQYF
. | TRBJ2-7 | . | TRBV5-1 | TGCGCCAGCAGCTTGGTAGGGACGGAGGACGAGCAGTACTTC | CASSLVGTEDEQYF
. | TRBJ1-3 | . | TRBV10-3 | TGTGCCATCAGTGGCGGTTGGAGCTCTGGAAACACCATATATTTT | CAISGGWSSGNTIYF
. | TRBJ2-7 | . | TRBV4-1 | TGCGCCAGCAGCCAGGAAGGGGAGGCAGGGGCCTCCTACGAGCAGTACTTC | CASSQEGEAGASYEQYF
many | TRBJ2-4 | . | TRBV7-9 | TGTGCCAGCAGCTTAGTGGTCTCCGGCGGCATTCAGTACTTC | CASSLVVSGGIQYF
. | TRBJ2-2 | . | TRBV7-6 | TGTGCCAGCAGCTTAGGGACGGCGGCTTACACCGGGGAGCTGTTTTTT | CASSLGTAAYTGELFF